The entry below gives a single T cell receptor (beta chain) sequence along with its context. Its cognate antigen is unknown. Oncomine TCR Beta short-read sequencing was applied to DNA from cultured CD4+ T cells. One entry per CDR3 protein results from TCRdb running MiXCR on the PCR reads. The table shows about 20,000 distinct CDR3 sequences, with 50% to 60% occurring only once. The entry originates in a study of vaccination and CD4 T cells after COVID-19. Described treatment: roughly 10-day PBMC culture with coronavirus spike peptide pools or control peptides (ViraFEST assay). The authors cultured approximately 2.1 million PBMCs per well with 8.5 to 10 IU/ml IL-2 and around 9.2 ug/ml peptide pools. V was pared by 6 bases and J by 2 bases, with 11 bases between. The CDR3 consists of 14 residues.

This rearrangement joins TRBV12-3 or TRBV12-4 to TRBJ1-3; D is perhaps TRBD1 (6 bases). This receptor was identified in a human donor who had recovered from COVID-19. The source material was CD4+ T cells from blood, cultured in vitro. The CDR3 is CASRFTGTGNTIYF. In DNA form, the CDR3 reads TGTGCCAGCAGATTCACAGGGACTGGAAACACCATATATTTT.